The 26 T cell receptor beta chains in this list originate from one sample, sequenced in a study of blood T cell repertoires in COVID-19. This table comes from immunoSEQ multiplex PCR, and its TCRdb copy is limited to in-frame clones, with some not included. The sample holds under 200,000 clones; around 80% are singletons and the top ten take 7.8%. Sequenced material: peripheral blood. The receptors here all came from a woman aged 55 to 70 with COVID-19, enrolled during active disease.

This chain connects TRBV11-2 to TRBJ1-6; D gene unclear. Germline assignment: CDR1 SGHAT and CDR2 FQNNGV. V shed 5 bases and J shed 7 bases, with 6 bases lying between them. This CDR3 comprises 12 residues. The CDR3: CASSRGNSPLHF. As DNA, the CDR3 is TGTGCCAGCAGCCGGGGAAATTCACCCCTCCACTTT.

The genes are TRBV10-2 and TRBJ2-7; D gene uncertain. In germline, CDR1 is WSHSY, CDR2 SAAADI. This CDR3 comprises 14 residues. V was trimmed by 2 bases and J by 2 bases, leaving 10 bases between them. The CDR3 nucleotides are TGCGCCAGCAGTGAGCCTTCTGAGACCTACGAGCAGTACGTC. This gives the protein CASSEPSETYEQYV.

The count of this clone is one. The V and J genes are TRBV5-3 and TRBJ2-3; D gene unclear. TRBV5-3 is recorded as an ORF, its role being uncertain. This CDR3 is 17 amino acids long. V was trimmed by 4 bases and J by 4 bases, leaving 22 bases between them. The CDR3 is CARSPWLLRSSPDTQYF. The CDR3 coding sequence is TGTGCCAGAAGCCCCTGGTTGCTACGGAGCTCCCCAGATACGCAGTATTTT.

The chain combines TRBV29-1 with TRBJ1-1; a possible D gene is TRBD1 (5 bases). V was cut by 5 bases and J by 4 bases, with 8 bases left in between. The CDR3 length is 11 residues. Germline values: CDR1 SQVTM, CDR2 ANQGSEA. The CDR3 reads CSVRRGTEAFF. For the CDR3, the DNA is TGCAGCGTTCGGAGGGGCACTGAAGCTTTCTTT.

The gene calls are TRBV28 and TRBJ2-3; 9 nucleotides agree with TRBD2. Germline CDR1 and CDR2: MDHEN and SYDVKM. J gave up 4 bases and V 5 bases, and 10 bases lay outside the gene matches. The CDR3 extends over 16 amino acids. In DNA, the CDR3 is TGTGCCAGCAGTCCCACAGGCGGGAGGGGTGCAGATACGCAGTATTTT. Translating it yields CASSPTGGRGADTQYF.

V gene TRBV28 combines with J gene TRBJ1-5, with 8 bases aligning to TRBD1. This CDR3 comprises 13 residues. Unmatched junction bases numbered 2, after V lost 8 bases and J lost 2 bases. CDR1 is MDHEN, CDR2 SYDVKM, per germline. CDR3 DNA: TGTGCCAGCGGGACAGGTGGCAATCAGCCCCAGCATTTT. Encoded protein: CASGTGGNQPQHF.

In DNA form, the CDR3 reads TGTGCCAGCAGCGTACCAGACAGGGATGAAGCTTTCTTT. As protein: CASSVPDRDEAFF. The V gene is TRBV7-9, the J gene TRBJ1-1, with TRBD1 matching over 7 bases. From germline, CDR1 is SEHNR and CDR2 FQNEAQ (reference sequence). The trim removed 5 bases at V and 7 bases at J, leaving 7 bases unmatched. This CDR3 spans 13 amino acids.

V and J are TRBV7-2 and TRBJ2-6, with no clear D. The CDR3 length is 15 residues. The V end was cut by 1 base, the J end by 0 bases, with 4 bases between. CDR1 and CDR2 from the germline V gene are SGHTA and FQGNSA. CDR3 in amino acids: CASSLDSSGANVLTF. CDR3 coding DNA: TGTGCCAGCAGCTTAGACAGCTCTGGGGCCAACGTCCTGACTTTC.

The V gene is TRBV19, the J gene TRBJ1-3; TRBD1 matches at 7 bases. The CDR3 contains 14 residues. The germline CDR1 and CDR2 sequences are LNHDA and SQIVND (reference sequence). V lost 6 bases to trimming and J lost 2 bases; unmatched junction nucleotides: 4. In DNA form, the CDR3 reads TGTGCCAGTAGGCCGACAGGGACTGGAAACACCATATATTTT. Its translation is CASRPTGTGNTIYF. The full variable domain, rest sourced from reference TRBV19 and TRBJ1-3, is DGGITQSPKYLFRKEGQNVTLSCEQNLNHDAMYWYRQDPGQGLRLIYYSQIVNDFQKGDIAEGYSVSREKKESFPLTVTSAQKNPTAFYLCASRPTGTGNTIYFGEGSWLTVV.

Here the CDR3 DNA reads TGTGCCAGCAGTTTACTACGGACCTACGAGCAGTACTTC. Its protein is CASSLLRTYEQYF. This rearrangement joins TRBV6-2 or TRBV6-3 to TRBJ2-7; D uncertain. V was pared by 4 bases and J by 2 bases, with 9 bases between. Germline V lookup: CDR1 MNHEY, CDR2 SVGEGT. This CDR3 has 13 residues.

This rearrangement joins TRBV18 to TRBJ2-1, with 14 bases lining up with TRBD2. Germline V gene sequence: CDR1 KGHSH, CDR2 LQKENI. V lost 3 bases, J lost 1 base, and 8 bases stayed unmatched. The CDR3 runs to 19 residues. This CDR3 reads CASSPSGLAGGQSYNEQFF. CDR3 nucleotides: TGTGCCAGCTCACCCTCAGGACTAGCGGGAGGCCAGTCCTACAATGAGCAGTTCTTC. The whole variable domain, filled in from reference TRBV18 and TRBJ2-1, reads NAGVMQNPRHLVRRRGQEARLRCSPMKGHSHVYWYRQLPEEGLKFMVYLQKENIIDESGMPKERFSAEFPKEGPSILRIQQVVRGDSAAYFCASSPSGLAGGQSYNEQFFGPGTRLTVL.

CDR3 region: CASSPPGTRSLTGELFF. CDR3 DNA sequence: TGTGCCAGCAGCCCACCCGGGACTAGAAGTCTGACCGGGGAGCTGTTTTTT. The chain couples TRBV7-9 to TRBJ2-2; 8 bases map to TRBD2. This CDR3 is 17 amino acids long. V trimming: 5 bases; J trimming: 5 bases; junction bases outside the gene matches: 13. Germline V gives CDR1 SEHNR, CDR2 FQNEAQ (reference sequence).

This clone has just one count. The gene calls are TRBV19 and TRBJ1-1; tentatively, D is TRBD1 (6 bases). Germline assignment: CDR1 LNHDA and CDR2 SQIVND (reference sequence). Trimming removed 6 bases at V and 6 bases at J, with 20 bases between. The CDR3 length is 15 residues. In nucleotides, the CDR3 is TGTGCCAGTAGGCTCCATTACAGGGAGATCGCTGAAGCTTTCTTT. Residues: CASRLHYREIAEAFF.

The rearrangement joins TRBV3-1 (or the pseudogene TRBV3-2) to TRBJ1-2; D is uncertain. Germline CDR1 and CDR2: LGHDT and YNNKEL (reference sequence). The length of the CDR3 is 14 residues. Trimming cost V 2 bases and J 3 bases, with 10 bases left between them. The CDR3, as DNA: TGTGCCAGCAGCCAAAGCTCCGAATACTATGGCTACACCTTC. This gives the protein CASSQSSEYYGYTF.

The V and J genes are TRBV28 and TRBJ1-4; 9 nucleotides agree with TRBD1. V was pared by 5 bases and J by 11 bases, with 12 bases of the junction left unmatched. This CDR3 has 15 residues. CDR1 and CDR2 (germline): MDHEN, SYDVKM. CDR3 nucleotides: TGTGCCAGCAGTCCGCCGGACAGGGGTAGGTGGAAACTGTTTTTT. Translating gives CASSPPDRGRWKLFF.

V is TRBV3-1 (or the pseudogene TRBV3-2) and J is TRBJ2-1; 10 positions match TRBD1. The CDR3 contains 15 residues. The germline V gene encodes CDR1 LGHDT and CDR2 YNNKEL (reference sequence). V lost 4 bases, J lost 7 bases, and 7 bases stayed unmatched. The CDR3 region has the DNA TGTGCCAGCAGCCCGACAGGGGGCGGTAGTAATGAGCAGTTCTTC. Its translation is CASSPTGGGSNEQFF.

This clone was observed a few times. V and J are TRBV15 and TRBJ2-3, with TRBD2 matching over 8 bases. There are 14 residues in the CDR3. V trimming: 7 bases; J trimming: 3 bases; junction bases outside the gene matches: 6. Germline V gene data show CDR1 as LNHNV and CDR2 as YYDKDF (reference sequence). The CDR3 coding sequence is TGTGCCACCACTCGGACTAGCATGACAGATACGCAGTATTTT. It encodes CATTRTSMTDTQYF.

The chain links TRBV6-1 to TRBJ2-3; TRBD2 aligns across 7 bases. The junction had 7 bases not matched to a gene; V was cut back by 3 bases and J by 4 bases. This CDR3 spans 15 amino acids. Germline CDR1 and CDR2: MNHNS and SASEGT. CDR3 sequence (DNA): TGTGCCAGCAGTGATCAGAGCGGGGTTCCAGATACGCAGTATTTT. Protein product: CASSDQSGVPDTQYF.

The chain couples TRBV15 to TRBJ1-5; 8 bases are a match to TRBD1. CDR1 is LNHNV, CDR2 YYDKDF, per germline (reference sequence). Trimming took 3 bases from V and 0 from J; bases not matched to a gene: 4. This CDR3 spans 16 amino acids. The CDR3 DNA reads TGTGCCACCAGCAGGGGGACAGGCGATAGCAATCAGCCCCAGCATTTT. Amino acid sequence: CATSRGTGDSNQPQHF.

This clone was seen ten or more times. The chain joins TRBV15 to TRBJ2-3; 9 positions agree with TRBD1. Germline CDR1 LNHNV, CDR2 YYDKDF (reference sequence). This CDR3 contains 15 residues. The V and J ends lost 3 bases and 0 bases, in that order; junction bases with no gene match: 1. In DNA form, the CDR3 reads TGTGCCACCAGCAGGGGACAGGGTAGCACAGATACGCAGTATTTT. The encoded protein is CATSRGQGSTDTQYF.

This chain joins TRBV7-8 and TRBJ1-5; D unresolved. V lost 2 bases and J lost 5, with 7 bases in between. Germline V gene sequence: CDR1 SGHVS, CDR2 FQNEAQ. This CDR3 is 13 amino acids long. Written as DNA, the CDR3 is TGTGCCAGCAGCTTACTCCCAGATCAGCCCCAGCATTTT. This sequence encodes CASSLLPDQPQHF.

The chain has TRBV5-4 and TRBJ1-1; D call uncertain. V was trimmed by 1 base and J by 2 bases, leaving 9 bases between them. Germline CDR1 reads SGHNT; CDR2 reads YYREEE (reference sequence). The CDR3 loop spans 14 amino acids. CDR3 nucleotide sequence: TGTGCCAGCAGCTTGACGACGGGAAACACTGAAGCTTTCTTT. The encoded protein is CASSLTTGNTEAFF. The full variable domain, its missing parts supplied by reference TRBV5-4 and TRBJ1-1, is ETGVTQSPTHLIKTRGQQVTLRCSSQSGHNTVSWYQQALGQGPQFIFQYYREEENGRGNFPPRFSGLQFPNYSSELNVNALELDDSALYLCASSLTTGNTEAFFGQGTRLTVV.

CDR3 nucleotides: TGTGCCAGCAGCTTGCCCGGACAGGGCCCCAACAATGAGCAGTTCTTC. Amino acids: CASSLPGQGPNNEQFF. The chain is built from TRBV7-9 and TRBJ2-1; 8 bases are shared with TRBD1. With V trimmed by 3 bases and J by 5 bases, 9 bases remained unmatched. The germline CDR1 and CDR2 sequences are SEHNR and FQNEAQ (reference sequence). This CDR3 has 16 amino acids.

The CDR3 DNA sequence: TGTGCCACCTCGCAGGCACGAGCGGGAAGAACCTACGAGCAGTACTTC. Protein product: CATSQARAGRTYEQYF. This chain connects TRBV28 to TRBJ2-7; TRBD2 matches 7 bases. This CDR3 has 16 amino acids. The germline CDR1 and CDR2 sequences are MDHEN and SYDVKM. After removal of 10 bases from V and 2 bases from J, the junction contained 17 bases not matched to a gene.

CDR3: CASRPSGIHYEQYF. CDR3 in DNA: TGTGCCAGTAGGCCTAGCGGGATTCACTACGAGCAGTACTTC. This chain connects TRBV19 to TRBJ2-7, with 9 bases matching TRBD2. From germline, CDR1 is LNHDA and CDR2 SQIVND (reference sequence). V trimming: 6 bases; J trimming: 3 bases; junction bases outside the gene matches: 6. The CDR3 covers 14 residues.

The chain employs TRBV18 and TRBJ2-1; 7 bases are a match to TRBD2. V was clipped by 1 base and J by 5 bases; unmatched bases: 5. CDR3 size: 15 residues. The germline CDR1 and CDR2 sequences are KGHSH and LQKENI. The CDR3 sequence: CASSPREGLNNEQFF. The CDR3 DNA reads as TGTGCCAGCTCACCACGGGAGGGGCTTAACAATGAGCAGTTCTTC.